The entry below describes one TCR beta chain. What it binds is unknown. The entry originates in a study of CD8+ T cells in alopecia areata. General observations from the study: Scalp sequencing also captures normal skin's resident alphabeta T cells.

Described treatment: oral pan-JAK inhibitor, 5-10 mg twice daily. cDNA prepared by RNA extraction and subsequent reverse transcription served as the template for sequencing. The table came from immunoSEQ multiplex PCR; TCRdb's copy has only in-frame clones and leaves some out. The sample lists nearly 95,000 clones, more than 65% occurring once. V was trimmed by 8 bases and J by 0 bases, leaving 14 bases between them. This CDR3 is built from 14 residues. Per germline, CDR1 LGHNT and CDR2 FRNRAP. This sequence originates from a human donor with alopecia areata. The V and J genes are TRBV12-5 and TRBJ2-7; the D gene is possibly TRBD2 (7 bases). Sequencing used CD8+ T cells sorted from blood, obtained at week 44, from a patient treated with tofacitinib. CDR3 bases: TGTGCTAGTCGGGGGGCTTCCGGCTCCTACGAGCAGTACTTC. It codes for CASRGASGSYEQYF.